Below, 6 T cell receptor beta chains from the same sample are listed, as sequenced in a study of cytomegalovirus exposure and HLA in healthy donors. 60 Vbeta and 13 Jbeta primers were used in PCR. Clones were read by immunoSEQ multiplex PCR, and TCRdb kept only the in-frame ones, dropping some. In the table there are 150,000 to 200,000 clones, roughly 70% of which are singletons. Sequenced material: PBMCs. The source is a male donor in good health and CMV-seronegative.

The rearrangement links TRBV9 to TRBJ2-1, with 9 bases that match TRBD2. V lost 2 bases and J lost 9; bases outside the gene matches: 6. Looked up from germline, CDR1 is SGDLS and CDR2 is YYNGEE. The CDR3 sequence is 14 residues long. CDR3 sequence: CASSVSSGNLEQFF. The CDR3 region has the DNA TGTGCCAGCAGCGTTTCTAGCGGGAACCTTGAGCAGTTCTTC.

V and J are TRBV4-1 and TRBJ2-1, with TRBD2 identical over 10 bases. Germline V gene sequence: CDR1 MGHRA, CDR2 YSYEKL. J lost 0 bases, V lost 8 bases, and 7 bases had no gene match. The CDR3 has 16 residues. CDR3 protein: CASRVSGRSSYNEQFF. CDR3 DNA sequence: TGCGCCAGCCGGGTTAGCGGGAGGAGCTCCTACAATGAGCAGTTCTTC.

This chain connects TRBV19 to TRBJ1-5; 9 bases are a match to TRBD1. This CDR3 has 14 residues. With 4 bases clipped from V and 5 bases from J, the junction kept 3 bases outside the gene matches. Germline CDR1 reads LNHDA; CDR2 reads SQIVND (reference sequence). In DNA, the CDR3 is TGTGCCAGTAGTACAGGGACAGGGTATCAGCCCCAGCATTTT. Its protein is CASSTGTGYQPQHF.

J is TRBJ1-2 and V is TRBV28; D is uncertain. The germline CDR1 and CDR2 sequences are MDHEN and SYDVKM. The CDR3 has 13 residues. Trimming stripped 5 bases from V and 6 bases from J, with 13 bases between. The CDR3 DNA reads as TGTGCCAGCAGTAGCCGCCAAGTGGATGGCTACACCTTC. Encoded protein: CASSSRQVDGYTF.

This chain connects TRBV7-2 to TRBJ2-1; 8 bases are a match to TRBD1. The CDR3 contains 15 residues. The germline CDR1 and CDR2 sequences are SGHTA and FQGNSA. V shed 5 bases, J shed 8 bases, and the junction held 11 bases outside the gene matches. The CDR3 region is CASSPTRTGLHEQFF. Written as DNA, the CDR3 is TGTGCCAGCAGCCCCACCCGGACAGGGTTACATGAGCAGTTCTTC.

V usage is TRBV11-2 and J usage is TRBJ1-2, with D possibly being TRBD1 (5 bases). The CDR3 consists of 14 residues. V gave up 1 base and J gave up 4 bases, with 10 bases separating them. Germline values: CDR1 SGHAT, CDR2 FQNNGV. This CDR3 reads CASSLGGVFYGYTF. The CDR3 nucleotides read TGTGCCAGCAGCTTAGGGGGGGTCTTCTATGGCTACACCTTC. Together with reference TRBV11-2 and TRBJ1-2, the CDR3 gives the full variable domain: EAGVAQSPRYKIIEKRQSVAFWCNPISGHATLYWYQQILGQGPKLLIQFQNNGVVDDSQLPKDRFSAERLKGVDSTLKIQPAKLEDSAVYLCASSLGGVFYGYTFGSGTRLTVV.